This T cell receptor (beta chain) was captured in a study of cytomegalovirus exposure and HLA in healthy donors. In the study overall: Per a later analysis, the approximately 620 first-cohort and 120 validation repertoires shared one platform. The study's findings and limits: The tendency of first-cohort TCR clusters to co-occur in the 120 validation repertoires was the finding of a later analysis.

A word on this clone: Its specificity is not known.

V lost 4 bases and J lost 6; bases outside the gene matches: 9. Germline assignment: CDR1 LGHNA and CDR2 YNFKEQ. The CDR3 is 17 residues long. Assay: immunoSEQ multiplex PCR; the TCRdb copy retains only in-frame clones and omits some. The sample includes roughly 48,000 clones, over 85% seen only once; the top ten take 7.8%. The source material was PBMCs. The TCR comes from a woman aged 18-29 years in good health and CMV-seropositive. J is TRBJ2-3 and V is TRBV4-2; 14 nucleotides align to TRBD2. The CDR3 bases are TGTGCCAGCAGCCTCAGCCTGGGACTAGCGGGAGTGGATACGCAGTATTTT. It yields the protein CASSLSLGLAGVDTQYF.